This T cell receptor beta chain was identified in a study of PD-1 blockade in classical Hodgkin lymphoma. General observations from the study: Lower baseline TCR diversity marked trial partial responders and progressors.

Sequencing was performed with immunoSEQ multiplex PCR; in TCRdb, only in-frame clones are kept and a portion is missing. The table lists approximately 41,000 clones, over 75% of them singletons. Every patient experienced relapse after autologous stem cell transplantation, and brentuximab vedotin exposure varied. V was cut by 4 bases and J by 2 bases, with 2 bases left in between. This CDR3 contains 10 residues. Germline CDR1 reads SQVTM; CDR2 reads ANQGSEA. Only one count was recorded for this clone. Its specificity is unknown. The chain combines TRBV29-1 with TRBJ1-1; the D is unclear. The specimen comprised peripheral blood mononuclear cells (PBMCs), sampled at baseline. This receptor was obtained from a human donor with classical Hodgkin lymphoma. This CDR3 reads CSVANTEAFF. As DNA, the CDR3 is TGCAGCGTTGCAAACACTGAAGCTTTCTTT.